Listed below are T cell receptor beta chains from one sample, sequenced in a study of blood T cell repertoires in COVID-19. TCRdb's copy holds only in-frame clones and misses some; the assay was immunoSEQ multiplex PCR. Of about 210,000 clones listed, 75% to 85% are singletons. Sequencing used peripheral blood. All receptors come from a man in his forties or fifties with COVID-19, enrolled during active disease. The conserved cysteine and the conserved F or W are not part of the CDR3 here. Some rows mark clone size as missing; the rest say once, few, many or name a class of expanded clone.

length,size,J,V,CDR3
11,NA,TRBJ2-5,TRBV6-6,ASGTGGQETQY
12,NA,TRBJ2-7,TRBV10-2,ASRPGQGFYEQY
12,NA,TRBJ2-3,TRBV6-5,ASSRGQGADTQY
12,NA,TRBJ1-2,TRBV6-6,ASSDRQAHYGYT
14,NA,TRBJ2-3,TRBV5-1,ASSPGSGGPPDTQY
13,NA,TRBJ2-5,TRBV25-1,ASSELAGSQETQY
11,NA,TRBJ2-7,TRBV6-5,ASTFTGGDEQY
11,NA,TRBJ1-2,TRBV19,ASSKQTNYGYT
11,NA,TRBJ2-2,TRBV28,ASRGGGTGELF
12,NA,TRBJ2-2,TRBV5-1,ASSFGQNTGELF
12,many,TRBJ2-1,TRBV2,ASSEDSSYNEQF
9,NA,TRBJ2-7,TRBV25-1,ASRGPGRQY
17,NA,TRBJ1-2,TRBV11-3,ASSLRNGPGQGRGYGYT
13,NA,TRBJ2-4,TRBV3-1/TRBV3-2,ASSPDGGTKNIQY
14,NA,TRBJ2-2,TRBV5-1,ASSWVGVSAPGELF
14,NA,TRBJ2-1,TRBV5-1,ASSSDGGGPYNEQF
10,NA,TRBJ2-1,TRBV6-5,ASSLTGVEQF
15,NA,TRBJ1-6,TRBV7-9,ASSSRDRSSYNSPLH
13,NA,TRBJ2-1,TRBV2,ASSPLAGVHNEQF
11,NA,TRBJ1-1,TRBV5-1,ASSSLVDSEAF
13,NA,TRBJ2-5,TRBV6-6,ASSYLGGAGETQY
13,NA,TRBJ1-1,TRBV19,ASRPGQGRLTEAF
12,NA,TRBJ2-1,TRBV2,ASNPGLLNNEQF
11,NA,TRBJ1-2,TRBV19,ASSIDLAGGYT
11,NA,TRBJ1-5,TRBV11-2,ASSPTQGVPQH
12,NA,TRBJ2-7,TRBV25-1,ASSGNRGSYEQY
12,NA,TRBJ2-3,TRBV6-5,ASTQTRSSDTQY
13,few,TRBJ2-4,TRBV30,AWRGQAGGPHIQY
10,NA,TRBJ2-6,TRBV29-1,SVGGRANVLT
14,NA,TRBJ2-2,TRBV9,ASSAGLLMKPGELF
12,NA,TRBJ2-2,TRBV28,ASSWTGLGGELF
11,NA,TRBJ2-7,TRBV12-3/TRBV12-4,ASRLAGVNEQY
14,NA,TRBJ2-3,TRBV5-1,ASSPTRGHLTDTQY
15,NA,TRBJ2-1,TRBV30,AWSQLGQGSGYNEQF
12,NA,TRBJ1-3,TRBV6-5,ASSPQGLGNTIY
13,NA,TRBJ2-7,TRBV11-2,ASSPPRGAAYEQY
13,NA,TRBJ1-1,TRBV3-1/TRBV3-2,ASSHSDLGGSGAF
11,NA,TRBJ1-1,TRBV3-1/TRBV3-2,ASSQGHDTEAF
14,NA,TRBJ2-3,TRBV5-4,ASSLDGLAGIDTQY
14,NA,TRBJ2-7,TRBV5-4,ASSNGTSGGVDEQY
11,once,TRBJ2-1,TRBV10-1,ASSFHLNNEQF
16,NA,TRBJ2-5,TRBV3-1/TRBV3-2,ASNGLAGGGKYQETQY
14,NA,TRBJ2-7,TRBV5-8,ASSSSGQDGSYEQY
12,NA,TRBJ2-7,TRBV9,ASSQGNGGYEQY
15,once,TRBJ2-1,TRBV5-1,ASSWSSGLRVHNEQF
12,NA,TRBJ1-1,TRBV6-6,ASRDRTGRTEAF
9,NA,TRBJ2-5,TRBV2,ASRGEGTQY
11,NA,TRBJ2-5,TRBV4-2,ASSQVVEETQY
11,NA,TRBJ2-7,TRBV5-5,ASSPGQTYEQY
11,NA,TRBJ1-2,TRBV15,ATSRQGAYGYT
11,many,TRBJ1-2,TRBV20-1,SASFGGNSGYT
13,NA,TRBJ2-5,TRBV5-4,ASSLSGGIQETQY
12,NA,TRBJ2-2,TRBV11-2,ASALLLYTGELF